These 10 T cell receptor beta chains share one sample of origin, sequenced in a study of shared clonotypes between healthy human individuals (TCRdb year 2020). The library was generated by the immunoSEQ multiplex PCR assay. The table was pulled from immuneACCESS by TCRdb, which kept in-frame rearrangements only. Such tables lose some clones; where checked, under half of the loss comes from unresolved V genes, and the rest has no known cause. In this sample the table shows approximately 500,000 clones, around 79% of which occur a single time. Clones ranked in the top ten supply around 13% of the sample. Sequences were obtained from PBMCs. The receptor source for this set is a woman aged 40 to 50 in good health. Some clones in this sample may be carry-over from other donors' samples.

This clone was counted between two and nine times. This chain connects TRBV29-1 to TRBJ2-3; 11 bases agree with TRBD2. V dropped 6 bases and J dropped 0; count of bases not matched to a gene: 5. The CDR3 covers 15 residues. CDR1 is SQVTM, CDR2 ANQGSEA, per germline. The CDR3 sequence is CSVQLAGGSTDTQYF. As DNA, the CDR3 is TGCAGCGTGCAGCTAGCGGGAGGTAGCACAGATACGCAGTATTTT.

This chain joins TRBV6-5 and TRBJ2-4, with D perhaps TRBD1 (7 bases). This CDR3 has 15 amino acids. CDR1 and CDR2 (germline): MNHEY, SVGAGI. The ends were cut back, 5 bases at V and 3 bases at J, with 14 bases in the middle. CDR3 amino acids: CASSPEGTVKNIQYF. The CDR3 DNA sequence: TGTGCCAGCAGTCCGGAGGGGACAGTCAAAAACATTCAGTACTTC.

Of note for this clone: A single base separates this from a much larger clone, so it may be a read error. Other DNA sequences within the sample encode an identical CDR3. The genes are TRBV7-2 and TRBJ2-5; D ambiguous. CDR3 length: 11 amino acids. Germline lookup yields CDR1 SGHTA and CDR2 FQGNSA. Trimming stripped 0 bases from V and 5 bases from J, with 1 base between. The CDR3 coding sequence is TGTGCCAGCAGCTTAGCGGAGACCCAGTACTTC. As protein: CASSLAETQYF.

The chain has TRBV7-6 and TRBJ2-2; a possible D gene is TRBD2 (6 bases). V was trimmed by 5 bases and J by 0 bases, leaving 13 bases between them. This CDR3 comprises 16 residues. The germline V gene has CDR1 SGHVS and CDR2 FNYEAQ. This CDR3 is CASSILLAPNTGELFF. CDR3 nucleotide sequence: TGTGCCAGCAGCATCCTACTAGCCCCGAACACCGGGGAGCTGTTTTTT.

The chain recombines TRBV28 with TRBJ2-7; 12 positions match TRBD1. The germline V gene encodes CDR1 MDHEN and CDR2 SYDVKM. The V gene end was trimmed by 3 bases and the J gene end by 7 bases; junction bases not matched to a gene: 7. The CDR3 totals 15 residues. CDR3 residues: CASSFLGTGGREQYF. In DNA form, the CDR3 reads TGTGCCAGCAGTTTTTTGGGGACAGGGGGCCGTGAGCAGTACTTC.

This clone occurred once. CDR3 protein: CASSRTSGGGNTGELFF. CDR3 DNA sequence: TGTGCCAGCAGCAGGACTAGCGGAGGGGGAAACACCGGGGAGCTGTTTTTT. The chain carries TRBV21-1 and TRBJ2-2; the table's D call of TRBD2 was not tested on the DNA. TRBV21-1 is a pseudogene segment. The CDR3 loop spans 17 amino acids.

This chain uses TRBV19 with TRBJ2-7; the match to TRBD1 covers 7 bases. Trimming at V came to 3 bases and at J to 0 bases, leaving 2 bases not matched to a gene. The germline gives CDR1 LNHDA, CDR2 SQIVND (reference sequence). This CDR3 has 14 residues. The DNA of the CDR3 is TGTGCCAGTAGTATGACAGGGCGCTCCTACGAGCAGTACTTC. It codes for CASSMTGRSYEQYF.

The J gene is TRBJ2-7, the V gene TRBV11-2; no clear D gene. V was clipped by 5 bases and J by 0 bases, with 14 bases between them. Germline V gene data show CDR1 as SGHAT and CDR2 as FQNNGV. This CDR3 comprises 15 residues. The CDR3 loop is CASSLGPMSSYEQYF. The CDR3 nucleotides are TGTGCCAGCAGCCTAGGACCTATGAGCTCCTACGAGCAGTACTTC.

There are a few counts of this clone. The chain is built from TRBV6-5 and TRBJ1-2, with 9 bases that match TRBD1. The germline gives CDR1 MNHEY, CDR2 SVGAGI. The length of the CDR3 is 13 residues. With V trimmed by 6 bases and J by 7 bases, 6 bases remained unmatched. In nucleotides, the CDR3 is TGTGCCAGCAGACTACAGGGGGCTGGTGGCTACACCTTC. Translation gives CASRLQGAGGYTF.

The CDR3 sequence: CASSAGTSGIEQFF. CDR3 coding DNA: TGTGCCAGCAGCGCCGGGACTAGCGGGATTGAGCAGTTCTTC. This rearrangement joins TRBV5-6 to TRBJ2-1; 13 positions agree with TRBD2. This CDR3 is 14 amino acids long. J gave up 9 bases and V 4 bases, and 4 bases lay outside the gene matches. From germline, CDR1 is SGHDT and CDR2 YYEEEE.